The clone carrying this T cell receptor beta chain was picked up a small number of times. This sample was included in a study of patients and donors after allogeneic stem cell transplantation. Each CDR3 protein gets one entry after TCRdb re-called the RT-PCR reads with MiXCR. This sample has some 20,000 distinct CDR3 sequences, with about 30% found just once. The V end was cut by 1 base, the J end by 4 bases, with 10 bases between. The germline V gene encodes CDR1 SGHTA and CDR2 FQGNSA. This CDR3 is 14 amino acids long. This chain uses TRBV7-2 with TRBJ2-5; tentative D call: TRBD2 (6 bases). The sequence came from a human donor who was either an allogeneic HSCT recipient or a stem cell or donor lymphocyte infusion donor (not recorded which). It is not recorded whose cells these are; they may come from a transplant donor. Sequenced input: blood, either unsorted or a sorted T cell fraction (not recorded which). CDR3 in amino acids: CASSLDLARETQYF. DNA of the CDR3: TGTGCCAGCAGCTTAGACCTAGCGCGAGAGACCCAGTACTTC.